The T cell receptor (beta chain) described here comes from a study of chemoradiotherapy in HPV16-positive cancers. Study-level points and caveats: Better recurrence-free survival went with HPV-responsive T-cell expansion in HPV16-positive patients.

The method was immunoSEQ multiplex PCR; TCRdb's version includes in-frame clones alone and lacks a portion of them. The sample lists approximately 5,400 clones, roughly 70% occurring once. A word on this clone: Its matching antigen is unknown.

V trimming: 3 bases; J trimming: 1 base; junction bases outside the gene matches: 9. The CDR3 is made up of 16 amino acids. Germline lookup yields CDR1 MDHEN and CDR2 SYDVKM. The sample here was tumor tissue, taken from a patient who underwent chemoradiotherapy. The chain employs TRBV28 and TRBJ2-7, with 7 positions matching TRBD2. The TCR originated in a human donor with HPV-associated anogenital cancer. The CDR3: CASSFQLATLSYEQYF. DNA for the CDR3: TGTGCCAGCAGTTTCCAACTAGCGACCCTATCCTACGAGCAGTACTTC.